The T cell receptor (beta chain) under discussion was sequenced for a study of T cell responses to AZD1222 COVID-19 vaccine. Here immunoSEQ multiplex PCR was the method, and the copy in TCRdb shows in-frame clones only, minus some. Of about 140,000 clones in the sample, about 91% were seen once. Comment on this clone: Other DNA sequences in this specimen translate into the identical CDR3.

The clonotype was recovered from an adult who received the AZD1222 COVID-19 vaccine. The sequencing here drew on peripheral blood, taken 28 days after the second AZD1222 dose.

Here the CDR3 reads CASSYNSNQPQHF. DNA for the CDR3: TGTGCCAGCAGTTATAATAGCAATCAGCCCCAGCATTTT. This sequence joins TRBV6-2 or TRBV6-3 and TRBJ1-5; D unclear. The CDR3 spans 13 residues. Germline CDR1 and CDR2: MNHEY and SVGEGT. V gave up 3 bases and J gave up 0 bases, with 3 bases separating them.